Described below is a single T cell receptor beta chain sequence and its context. The table lists this clone with a count of one. There is no known antigen for this receptor. No per-base quality is available; no much larger clone lies one base away. ICON enrollment began in early 2016, and the last patient was enrolled in 2018. Fresh tumor and matched uninvolved tissue for in-depth immune analyses, including TCR sequencing, were collected from a subcohort of some 69 patients. DNA isolated from bulk tissue, without cell sorting, was used for TCR sequencing. TCR sequencing with the immunoSEQ assay provided the T-cell fraction in tumor and uninvolved lung tissue. The original pipeline was this. For survival analysis, patients were divided into high (upper tertile) and low (lower two tertiles) T-cell fraction groups, which were compared by log-rank test. Paired tumor versus uninvolved lung differences in T-cell fraction were tested with a signed-rank test. TCRdb retrieved this table from immuneACCESS and kept in-frame rearrangements only. Not all clones are present; in checked studies, unresolved V genes account for under half, and no reason is known for the remainder. The D gene and trimming were derived from the DNA, and the V and J assignments and clone size from that table. The sample contains about 6,000 clones, just over 75% of them found a single time. 6% of the sample lies in the top ten.

This sample is part of a study of tumor-infiltrating lymphocytes in localized non-small cell lung cancer (dated by TCRdb to the early 2020s). Context from the whole study: Several histologies were represented in the cohort, which also included both smokers and never-smokers as well as patients whose samples were collected after neoadjuvant chemotherapy. Resected tumor tissue and uninvolved lung tissue described as non-adjacent to the tumor were contributed by each patient, with both tissues obtained from the same patient. Alongside flow cytometry, multiplex immunofluorescence, RNA-seq, exome sequencing and proteomics, TCR sequencing was applied to the same patients as one of several integrated assays. The overall ICON cohort comprised around 150 surgical patients with localized non-small cell lung cancer whose tumors were resected. A total of roughly 50 patients were included in the paired tumor versus uninvolved lung comparison of immunoSEQ T-cell fraction.

Study-wide findings and limitations: No difference in TCR-derived T-cell fraction was observed between the flow cytometry-defined immunotypes IM1 (good prognosis) and IM2 (poor prognosis). Because different assays used different pieces of the same tissue, technical variation could not be distinguished from intratumor heterogeneity. Tumor T-cell fraction from TCR sequencing was not associated with recurrence-free survival (p = 0.61). Since assay coverage differed from patient to patient depending on how much tissue was available, TCR sequencing was done for only a subset of the cohort. Higher T cell infiltration in tumors than in uninvolved lung tissue was supported by TCRbeta sequencing, consistent with immunofluorescence CD3 counts.

The CDR3, cysteine through phenylalanine, is 14 amino acids long. Kept here is only the CDR3 DNA, which spans 42 bases and is read in frame from base 1. The junction carries 11 bases between V and J, which are trimmed by 4 bases and 1 base respectively. The germline V gene sets CDR1 to SQVTM and CDR2 to ANQGSEA. The sequence derives from a human donor with non-small cell lung cancer. The sequence is built from TRBV29-1 and TRBJ1-5; no D segment can be confidently identified. Material for sequencing was lung tumor tissue. The CDR3 loop reads CSVAPGNSNQPQHF. The DNA sequence follows: TGCAGCGTTGCCCCCGGGAACAGCAATCAGCCCCAGCATTTT.